This passage covers 12 T cell receptor beta chains from one sample sequenced in a study of cytomegalovirus exposure and HLA in healthy donors. A multiplex PCR was run with 60 Vbeta primers and 13 Jbeta primers. Here immunoSEQ multiplex PCR was the method, and the copy in TCRdb shows in-frame clones only, minus some. This sample has 99,000 or so clones; around 80% occur once, and the top ten carry over 15%. The material sequenced was PBMCs. These receptors came from a man in his fifties or sixties in good health and CMV-seropositive.

The rearrangement uses TRBV4-1 and TRBJ2-7; 9 nucleotides match TRBD1. The junction had 5 bases not matched to a gene; V was cut back by 4 bases and J by 7 bases. CDR3 length equals 13 residues. CDR1 is MGHRA and CDR2 is YSYEKL in the germline V gene. CDR3 nucleotides: TGCGCCAGCAGCCGAGGGACAGGGTGGGAGCAGTACTTC. It is translated as CASSRGTGWEQYF.

This sequence joins TRBV6-5 and TRBJ1-5, with D maybe TRBD1 (6 bases). V was shortened by 6 bases and J by 6 bases, with 18 bases between the two germline ends. Per the germline V gene, CDR1 is MNHEY and CDR2 is SVGAGI. CDR3 length equals 15 residues. The CDR3 DNA follows: TGTGCCAGCAGCAGGACAGAAAGGGGTGGTCAGCCCCAGCATTTT. This codes for CASSRTERGGQPQHF.

This clone appeared once. This chain joins TRBV5-1 and TRBJ2-2; D perhaps matches TRBD1 (6 bases). This CDR3 comprises 17 residues. Per the germline V gene, CDR1 is SGHRS and CDR2 is YFSETQ. The germline V and J ends were trimmed by 3 bases and 2 bases, with 17 bases remaining between them. The CDR3 DNA is TGCGCCAGCAGCTCGCGGACAGCCCTAACTAACACCGGGGAGCTGTTTTTT. Its translation is CASSSRTALTNTGELFF.

This chain's CDR3 is CASSLLQQYF. The CDR3 region has the DNA TGTGCCAGCAGCCTCCTCCAGCAGTACTTC. The rearrangement links TRBV2 to TRBJ2-7, with unresolved D. The V and J ends lost 6 bases and 8 bases respectively, with 8 bases between them. CDR1 is SNHLY and CDR2 is FYNNEI in the germline V gene. The CDR3 sequence is 10 residues long.

J is TRBJ1-6 and V is TRBV11-2; D gene unclear. V lost 1 base and J 9 bases, leaving 4 bases between the germline ends. The CDR3 is made up of 12 amino acids. Germline CDR1 and CDR2: SGHAT and FQNNGV. The CDR3 protein is CASSLGLSPLHF. CDR3 bases: TGTGCCAGCAGCTTAGGGCTTTCACCCCTCCACTTT.

The V gene is TRBV28, the J gene TRBJ2-1; D is perhaps TRBD2 (5 bases). This CDR3 comprises 14 residues. V dropped 2 bases and J dropped 6 bases, with 11 bases sitting between them. Germline V lookup: CDR1 MDHEN, CDR2 SYDVKM. Written as DNA, the CDR3 is TGTGCCAGCAGTTTAGCTGGGCGGGTCAATGAGCAGTTCTTC. This sequence encodes CASSLAGRVNEQFF.

This clone came up a few times. The J gene is TRBJ2-4, the V gene TRBV19; D perhaps matches TRBD1 (6 bases). V was shortened by 8 bases and J by 6 bases, with 17 bases between the two germline ends. The CDR3 is 14 residues long. CDR1 and CDR2 from the germline V gene are LNHDA and SQIVND (reference sequence). Written as DNA, the CDR3 is TGTGCCAGTTCAGGCCTACAGGGAATAAACATTCAGTACTTC. It encodes CASSGLQGINIQYF.

The chain carries TRBV28 and TRBJ2-5, with D possibly TRBD1 on 5 matching bases. The DNA end is more similar to TRBJ2-7, so the J call may be wrong. The germline gives CDR1 MDHEN, CDR2 SYDVKM. There are 10 residues in the CDR3. DNA of the CDR3: TGTGCAACAGGCTCCTACGAGCAGTACTTC. Its translation is CATGSYEQYF.

This chain links TRBV7-9 with TRBJ2-3; no firm D call. The germline CDR1 and CDR2 sequences are SEHNR and FQNEAQ (reference sequence). The CDR3 sequence is 15 residues long. V was clipped by 2 bases and J by 0 bases, with 9 bases between them. CDR3 DNA sequence: TGTGCCAGCAGCTTAATGGTCGGTAGCACAGATACGCAGTATTTT. Amino acid sequence: CASSLMVGSTDTQYF.

The chain employs TRBV2 and TRBJ1-3; no reliable D call. From germline, CDR1 is SNHLY and CDR2 FYNNEI. The CDR3 has 19 residues. The V end lost 0 bases, the J end lost 4 bases, and 22 bases lay between the germline ends. The CDR3 DNA follows: TGTGCCAGCAGTGAAGCGCGGCCAGCCCTACGCCTTTCAGGAAACACCATATATTTT. It codes for CASSEARPALRLSGNTIYF.

The rearrangement uses TRBV18 and TRBJ1-5; no definite D call. The germline gives CDR1 KGHSH, CDR2 LQKENI. Trimming removed 3 bases at V and 5 bases at J, with 8 bases between. This CDR3 comprises 13 residues. The CDR3 region has the DNA TGTGCCAGCTCACCGGAGTGGGATCAGCCCCAGCATTTT. Amino acids: CASSPEWDQPQHF.

This clone has just one count. This sequence joins TRBV4-3 and TRBJ1-6, with D possibly TRBD1 on 5 matching bases. The CDR3 totals 21 residues. In germline, CDR1 is LGHNA, CDR2 YSLEER. The germline V and J ends were trimmed by 1 base and 11 bases, with 33 bases remaining between them. The CDR3 region is CASSQVHPVQGTSALNPPLHF. The CDR3 coding sequence is TGCGCCAGCAGCCAAGTCCATCCCGTACAAGGGACTTCTGCCCTCAATCCACCCCTCCACTTT.